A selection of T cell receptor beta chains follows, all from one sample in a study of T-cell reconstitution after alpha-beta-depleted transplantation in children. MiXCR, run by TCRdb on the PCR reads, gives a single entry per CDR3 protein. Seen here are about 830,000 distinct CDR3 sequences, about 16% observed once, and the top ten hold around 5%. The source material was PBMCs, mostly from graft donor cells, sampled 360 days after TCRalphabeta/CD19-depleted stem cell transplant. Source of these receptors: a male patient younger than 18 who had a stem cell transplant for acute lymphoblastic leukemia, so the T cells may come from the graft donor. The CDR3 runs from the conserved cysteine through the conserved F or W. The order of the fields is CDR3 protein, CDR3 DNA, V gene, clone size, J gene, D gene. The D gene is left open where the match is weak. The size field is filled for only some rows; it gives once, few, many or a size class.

CASSLVRRNYNEQFF | TGCGCCAGCAGCTTGGTGAGGCGGAACTACAATGAGCAGTTCTTC | TRBV5-1 | few | TRBJ2-1 | -
CASSLGASRNYEQYF | TGCGCCAGCAGCTTGGGGGCTAGCAGAAACTACGAGCAGTACTTC | TRBV5-1 | once | TRBJ2-7 | -
CASSRTSGSYTDTQYF | TGTGCCAGCTCAAGGACTAGCGGGAGCTACACAGATACGCAGTATTTT | TRBV18 | many | TRBJ2-3 | TRBD2
CASSRTSGETYEQYF | TGTGCCAGCAGCCGGACTAGCGGGGAAACCTACGAGCAGTACTTC | TRBV5-5 | many | TRBJ2-7 | TRBD2
CSARPVWNEQFF | TGCAGTGCTAGGCCCGTATGGAATGAGCAGTTCTTC | TRBV20-1 | - | TRBJ2-1 | -
CASSSSDRSGKYEQYF | TGTGCCAGCAGTTCCTCGGACAGGTCGGGGAAATACGAGCAGTACTTC | TRBV12-3/TRBV12-4 | - | TRBJ2-7 | TRBD1
CASSVRGISSEQYF | TGTGCCAGCAGTGTTCGCGGGATTTCCTCCGAGCAGTACTTC | TRBV25-1 | - | TRBJ2-7 | -
CASRGLARPERNYEQYF | TGTGCCAGCAGAGGACTAGCGAGACCTGAGAGAAACTACGAGCAGTACTTC | TRBV7-9 | few | TRBJ2-7 | TRBD2
CASSLVSGGLTGELFF | TGTGCCAGCAGCTTAGTCTCGGGGGGTCTCACCGGGGAGCTGTTTTTT | TRBV11-3 | few | TRBJ2-2 | TRBD2
CASSYTLNTEAFF | TGTGCCAGCAGCTACACACTGAACACTGAAGCTTTCTTT | TRBV7-3 | - | TRBJ1-1 | -
CATSDSRRTGGELFF | TGTGCCACCAGTGATTCCCGACGGACAGGGGGCGAGCTGTTTTTT | TRBV24-1 | many | TRBJ2-2 | TRBD1
CASSFLSGANVLTF | TGTGCCAGCAGTTTCCTATCTGGGGCCAACGTCCTGACTTTC | TRBV12-3/TRBV12-4 | many | TRBJ2-6 | -
CASSPDLAGATYEQYF | TGTGCCAGCAGTCCGGACCTAGCGGGAGCTACCTACGAGCAGTACTTC | TRBV27 | - | TRBJ2-7 | TRBD2
CASSESGLAVFQETQYF | TGTGCCAGCAGTGAATCCGGACTAGCGGTCTTTCAAGAGACCCAGTACTTC | TRBV25-1 | - | TRBJ2-5 | TRBD2
CASSQGTSGSKTQYF | TGTGCCAGCAGCCAAGGGACTAGCGGGAGTAAGACCCAGTACTTC | TRBV4-2 | - | TRBJ2-5 | TRBD2
CASSSQPERNTEAFF | TGTGCCAGCAGTTCACAACCGGAACGGAACACTGAAGCTTTCTTT | TRBV27 | once | TRBJ1-1 | -
CASSTLQGGHGELFF | TGTGCCAGCAGCACCTTACAGGGGGGACACGGGGAGCTGTTTTTT | TRBV11-2 | - | TRBJ2-2 | TRBD1
CASSATGRTTQETQYF | TGTGCCAGCAGCGCGACGGGACGGACGACCCAAGAGACCCAGTACTTC | TRBV9 | - | TRBJ2-5 | -
CASSLAHVRDQIGETQYF | TGTGCCAGCAGCTTAGCCCACGTCCGGGATCAGATCGGGGAGACCCAGTACTTC | TRBV11-1 | few | TRBJ2-5 | -
CASRPGRPSTNEQYF | TGTGCCAGCAGGCCCGGACGGCCATCCACCAACGAGCAGTACTTC | TRBV12-3/TRBV12-4 | many | TRBJ2-7 | -
CAISVGARNEQFF | TGTGCCATCAGTGTGGGGGCCCGCAATGAGCAGTTCTTC | TRBV10-3 | few | TRBJ2-1 | -
CASSGVNEGIQYF | TGCGCCAGCAGCGGGGTTAATGAGGGCATTCAGTACTTC | TRBV5-1 | - | TRBJ2-4 | -